A selection of T cell receptor beta chains follows, all from one sample in a study of type 1 regulatory T cells. TCRdb independently ran MiXCR on the reads; one entry per CDR3 protein. The sample includes about 68,000 distinct CDR3 sequences, around 57% seen only once; the top ten take less than 8.5%. These TCRs are of unknown antigen specificity. What was sequenced was cultured T cells, either the whole culture or a sorted T cell fraction (not recorded which). These receptors came from a human donor in good health. Each CDR3 is given with its conserved first and last residue. A D gene is named only where the DNA matches it firmly. Clone size is not always given. Where it is, it says once, few, many or a class for expanded clones.

V	J	D	size	CDR3	DNA
TRBV7-2	TRBJ2-5	.	.	CASSFRGGETQYF	TGTGCCAGCAGCTTCAGGGGGGGGGAGACCCAGTACTTC
TRBV20-1	TRBJ2-3	.	.	CSARDPPPGGRYTDTQYF	TGCAGTGCTAGAGATCCCCCCCCTGGGGGGCGGTACACAGATACGCAGTATTTT
TRBV6-6	TRBJ1-5	.	.	CASSYEGRNQPQHF	TGTGCCAGCAGTTACGAGGGCAGGAATCAGCCCCAGCATTTT
TRBV11-2	TRBJ1-5	.	.	CASSFNENQPQHF	TGTGCCAGCAGCTTTAACGAAAATCAGCCCCAGCATTTT
TRBV27	TRBJ2-3	.	.	CASSTDTGWGGTQYF	TGTGCCAGCAGTACCGACACGGGTTGGGGCGGGACGCAGTATTTT
TRBV6-5	TRBJ2-5	TRBD2	.	CASSPLGGRSQETQYF	TGTGCCAGCAGTCCACTGGGCGGGAGGTCACAAGAGACCCAGTACTTC
TRBV7-8	TRBJ1-2	.	.	CASSQEGPNYGYTF	TGTGCCAGCAGCCAAGAGGGCCCGAACTATGGCTACACCTTC
TRBV11-1	TRBJ2-3	TRBD2	.	CASSSRDGSSGGDTQYF	TGTGCCAGCAGCTCCCGAGACGGATCTAGCGGGGGGGATACGCAGTATTTT
TRBV18	TRBJ1-5	TRBD1	.	CASSPGQHSNQPQHF	TGTGCCAGCTCACCGGGACAGCATAGCAATCAGCCCCAGCATTTT
TRBV10-3	TRBJ2-1	.	.	CAISEFLYNEQFF	TGTGCCATCAGTGAGTTCCTCTACAATGAGCAGTTCTTC
TRBV11-3	TRBJ2-3	TRBD1	few	CASRRGREDTQYF	TGTGCCAGCAGGAGGGGGCGCGAGGATACGCAGTATTTT
TRBV5-1	TRBJ2-7	.	few	CASSFMEPYEQYF	TGCGCCAGCAGCTTTATGGAGCCCTACGAGCAGTACTTC
TRBV6-2/TRBV6-3	TRBJ2-3	TRBD2	.	CASSGLAGYTDTQYF	TGTGCCAGCAGTGGACTAGCGGGATACACAGATACGCAGTATTTT
TRBV24-1	TRBJ2-1	.	.	CATGGGSSYNEQFF	TGTGCCACCGGGGGCGGGTCATCCTACAATGAGCAGTTCTTC
TRBV14	TRBJ1-1	TRBD1	.	CASSQEGGVRGAFF	TGTGCCAGCAGCCAAGAAGGGGGCGTGAGGGGGGCTTTCTTT
TRBV7-9	TRBJ1-1	.	few	CASSSDVKNTEAFF	TGTGCCAGCAGCTCGGACGTAAAGAACACTGAAGCTTTCTTT
TRBV20-1	TRBJ2-3	TRBD1	.	CSARDPQGGTDTQYF	TGCAGTGCTAGAGATCCACAGGGGGGCACAGATACGCAGTATTTT
TRBV7-2	TRBJ2-3	TRBD2	.	CASSLQPGLAGREADTQYF	TGTGCCAGCAGCCTCCAACCGGGACTAGCGGGACGCGAGGCAGATACGCAGTATTTT
TRBV29-1	TRBJ2-6	.	few	CSVIFSGANVLTF	TGCAGCGTTATCTTCTCTGGGGCCAACGTCCTGACTTTC
TRBV15	TRBJ2-2	.	once	CATSRNTWNTGELFF	TGTGCCACCAGCAGAAACACCTGGAACACCGGGGAGCTGTTTTTT